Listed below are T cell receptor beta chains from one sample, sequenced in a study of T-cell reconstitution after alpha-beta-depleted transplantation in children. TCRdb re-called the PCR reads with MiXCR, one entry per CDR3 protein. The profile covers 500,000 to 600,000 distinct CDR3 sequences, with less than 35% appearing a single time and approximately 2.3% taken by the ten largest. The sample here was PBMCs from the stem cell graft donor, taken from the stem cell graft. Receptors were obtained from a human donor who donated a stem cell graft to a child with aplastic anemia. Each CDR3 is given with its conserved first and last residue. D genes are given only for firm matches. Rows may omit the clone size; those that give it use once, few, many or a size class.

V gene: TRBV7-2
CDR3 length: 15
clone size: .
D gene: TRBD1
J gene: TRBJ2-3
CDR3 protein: CASTLTGGGTDTQYF
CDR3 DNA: TGTGCCAGCACCTTGACAGGGGGCGGCACAGATACGCAGTATTTT

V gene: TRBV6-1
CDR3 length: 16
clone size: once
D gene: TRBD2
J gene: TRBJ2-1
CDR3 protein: CASRSTLGLADNEQFF
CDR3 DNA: TGTGCCAGCAGGTCGACTCTAGGGCTAGCGGACAATGAGCAGTTCTTC

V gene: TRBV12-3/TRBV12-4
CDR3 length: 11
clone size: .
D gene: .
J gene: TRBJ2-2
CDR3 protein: CASRYTGELFF
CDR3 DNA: TGTGCCAGCAGATACACCGGGGAGCTGTTTTTT

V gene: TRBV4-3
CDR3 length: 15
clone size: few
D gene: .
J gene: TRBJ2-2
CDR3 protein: CASSQDRVSTGELFF
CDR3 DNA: TGCGCCAGCAGCCAAGATCGAGTGTCGACAGGCGAGCTGTTTTTT

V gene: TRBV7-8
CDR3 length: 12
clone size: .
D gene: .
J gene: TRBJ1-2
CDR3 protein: CASSLANQAKTF
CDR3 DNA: TGTGCCAGCAGCTTAGCTAACCAGGCGAAAACCTTC

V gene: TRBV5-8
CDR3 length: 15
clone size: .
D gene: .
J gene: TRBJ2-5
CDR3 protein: CASRSLGRPQETQYF
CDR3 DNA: TGTGCCAGCAGATCTCTGGGCAGGCCCCAAGAGACCCAGTACTTC

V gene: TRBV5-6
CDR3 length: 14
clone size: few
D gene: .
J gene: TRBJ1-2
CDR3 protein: CASSSTRGGYGYTF
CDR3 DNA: TGTGCCAGCAGCTCGACCCGCGGGGGCTATGGCTACACCTTC

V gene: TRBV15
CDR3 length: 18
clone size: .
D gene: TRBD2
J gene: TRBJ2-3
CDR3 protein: CATSSLGEGSSSTDTQYF
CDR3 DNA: TGTGCCACCAGCTCCCTGGGGGAGGGCTCCTCTAGCACAGATACGCAGTATTTT

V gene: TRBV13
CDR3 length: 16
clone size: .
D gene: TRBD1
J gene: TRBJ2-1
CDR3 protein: CASSLVPDRGTHEQFF
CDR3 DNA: TGTGCCAGCAGCTTAGTTCCGGACAGGGGTACGCATGAGCAGTTCTTC

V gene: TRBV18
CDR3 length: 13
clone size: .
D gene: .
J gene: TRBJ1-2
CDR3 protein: CASSPPGDYGYTF
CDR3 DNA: TGTGCCAGCTCACCGCCGGGCGACTATGGCTACACCTTC

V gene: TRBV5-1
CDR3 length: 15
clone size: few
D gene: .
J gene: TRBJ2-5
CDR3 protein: CASSPDRQYQETQYF
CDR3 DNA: TGCGCCAGCAGCCCTGACAGACAGTACCAAGAGACCCAGTACTTC

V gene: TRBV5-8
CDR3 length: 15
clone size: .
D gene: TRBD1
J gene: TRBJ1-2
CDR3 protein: CASSQDKGAYYGYTF
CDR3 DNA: TGTGCCAGCAGCCAAGATAAGGGGGCTTACTATGGCTACACCTTC

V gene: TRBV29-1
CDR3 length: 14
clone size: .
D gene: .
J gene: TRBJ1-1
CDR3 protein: CSVEKGQPSTVAFF
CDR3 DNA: TGCAGCGTTGAGAAGGGACAACCGAGCACTGTAGCTTTCTTT

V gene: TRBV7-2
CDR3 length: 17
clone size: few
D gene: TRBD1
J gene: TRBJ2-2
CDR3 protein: CASSTVLGQGRAGELFF
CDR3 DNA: TGTGCCAGCAGCACGGTTTTGGGACAGGGAAGGGCCGGGGAGCTGTTTTTT

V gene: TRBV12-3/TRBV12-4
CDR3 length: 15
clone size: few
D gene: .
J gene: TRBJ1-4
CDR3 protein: CASSARLATNEKLFF
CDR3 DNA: TGTGCCAGCAGTGCACGGCTGGCAACTAATGAAAAACTGTTTTTT

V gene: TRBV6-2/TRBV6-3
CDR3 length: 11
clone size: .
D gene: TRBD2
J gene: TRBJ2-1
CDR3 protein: CASSSGLAGYF
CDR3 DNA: TGTGCCAGCAGTAGTGGACTAGCGGGATACTTC

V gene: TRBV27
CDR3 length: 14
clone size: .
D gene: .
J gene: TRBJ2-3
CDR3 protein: CASSLVRGSDTQYF
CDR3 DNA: TGTGCCAGCAGTTTAGTGAGGGGTTCAGATACGCAGTATTTT

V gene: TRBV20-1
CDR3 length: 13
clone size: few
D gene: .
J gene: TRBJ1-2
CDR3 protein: CSARPGFAYGYTF
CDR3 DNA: TGCAGTGCTAGACCAGGGTTTGCCTATGGCTACACCTTC

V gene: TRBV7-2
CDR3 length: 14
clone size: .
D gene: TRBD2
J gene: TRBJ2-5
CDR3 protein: CASRFSGYQETQYF
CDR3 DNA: TGTGCCAGCAGATTTAGCGGGTACCAAGAGACCCAGTACTTC

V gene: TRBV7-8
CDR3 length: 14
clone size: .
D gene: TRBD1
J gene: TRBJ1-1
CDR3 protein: CASSLLDRALTAFF
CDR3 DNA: TGTGCCAGCAGCTTACTGGACAGGGCGTTGACGGCTTTCTTT

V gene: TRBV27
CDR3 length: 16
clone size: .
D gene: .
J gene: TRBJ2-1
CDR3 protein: CASSLYGGSIYNEQFF
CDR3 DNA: TGTGCCAGCAGTTTATATGGGGGAAGCATCTACAATGAGCAGTTCTTC

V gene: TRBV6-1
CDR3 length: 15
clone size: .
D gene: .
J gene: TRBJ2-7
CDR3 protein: CASSDNGISTYEQYF
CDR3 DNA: TGTGCCAGCAGCGACAATGGGATATCCACCTACGAGCAGTACTTC

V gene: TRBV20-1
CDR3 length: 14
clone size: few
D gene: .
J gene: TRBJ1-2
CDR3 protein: CSARVERRGYGYTF
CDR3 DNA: TGCAGTGCTAGAGTAGAGCGTAGAGGGTATGGCTACACCTTC

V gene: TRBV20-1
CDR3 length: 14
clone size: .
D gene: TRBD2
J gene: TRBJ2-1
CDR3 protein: CSARDLASGRRQFF
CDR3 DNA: TGCAGTGCTAGAGATCTGGCTAGCGGGAGACGGCAGTTCTTC

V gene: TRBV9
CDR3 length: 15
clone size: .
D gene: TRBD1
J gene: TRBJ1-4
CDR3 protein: CASSTWTGRTEKLFF
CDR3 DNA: TGTGCCAGCAGCACCTGGACAGGGAGGACTGAAAAACTGTTTTTT

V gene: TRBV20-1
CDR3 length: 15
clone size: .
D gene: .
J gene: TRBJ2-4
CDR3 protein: CSASSVPLAKNIQYF
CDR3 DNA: TGCAGTGCTAGCTCTGTCCCGCTAGCCAAAAACATTCAGTACTTC

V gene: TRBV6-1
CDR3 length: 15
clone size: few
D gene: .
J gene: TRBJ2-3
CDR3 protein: CASSEFGSKVDTQYF
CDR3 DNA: TGTGCCAGCAGTGAATTTGGGTCCAAGGTAGATACGCAGTATTTT

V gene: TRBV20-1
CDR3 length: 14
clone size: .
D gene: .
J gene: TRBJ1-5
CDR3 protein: CSAGEPFGNQPQHF
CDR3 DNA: TGCAGTGCGGGGGAACCTTTCGGCAATCAGCCCCAGCATTTT

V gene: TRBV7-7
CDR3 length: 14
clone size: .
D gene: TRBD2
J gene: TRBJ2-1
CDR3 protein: CASSQGLARNEQFF
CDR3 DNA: TGTGCCAGCAGCCAGGGACTAGCGAGGAATGAGCAGTTCTTC

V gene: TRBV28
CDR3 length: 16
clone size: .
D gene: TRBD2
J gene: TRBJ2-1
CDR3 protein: CASSSLAGEAYNEQFF
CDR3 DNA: TGTGCCAGCAGTTCCCTAGCGGGAGAGGCCTACAATGAGCAGTTCTTC

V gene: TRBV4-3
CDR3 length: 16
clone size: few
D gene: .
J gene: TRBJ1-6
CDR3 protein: CASSQAEGYYNSPLHF
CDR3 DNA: TGCGCCAGCAGCCAAGCGGAAGGGTACTATAATTCACCCCTCCACTTT

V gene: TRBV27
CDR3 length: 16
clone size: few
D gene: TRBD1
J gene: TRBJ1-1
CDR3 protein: CASKRLSGQGRTEAFF
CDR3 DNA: TGTGCCAGCAAACGTTTATCGGGACAGGGTAGGACTGAAGCTTTCTTT

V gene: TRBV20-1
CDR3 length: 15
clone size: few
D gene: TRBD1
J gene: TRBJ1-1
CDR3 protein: CSARGQGAGPREAFF
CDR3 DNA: TGCAGTGCTAGAGGACAGGGGGCGGGACCGCGAGAAGCTTTCTTT

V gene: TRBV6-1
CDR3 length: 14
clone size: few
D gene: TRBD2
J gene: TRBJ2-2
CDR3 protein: CASSMTSPGGELFF
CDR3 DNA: TGTGCCAGCAGTATGACTAGCCCAGGCGGGGAGCTGTTTTTT

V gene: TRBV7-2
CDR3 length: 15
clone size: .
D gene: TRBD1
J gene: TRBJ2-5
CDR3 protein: CASSLTGQGGETQYF
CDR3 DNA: TGTGCCAGCAGCTTAACGGGACAGGGAGGAGAGACCCAGTACTTC

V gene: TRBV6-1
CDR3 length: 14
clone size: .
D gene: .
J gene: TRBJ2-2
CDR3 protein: CASTPVRITGELFF
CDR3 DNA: TGTGCCAGCACTCCAGTCAGGATCACCGGGGAGCTGTTTTTT

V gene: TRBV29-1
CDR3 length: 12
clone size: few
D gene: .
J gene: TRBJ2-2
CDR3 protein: CSVRDLTGELFF
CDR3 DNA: TGCAGCGTTCGGGACCTTACCGGGGAGCTGTTTTTT

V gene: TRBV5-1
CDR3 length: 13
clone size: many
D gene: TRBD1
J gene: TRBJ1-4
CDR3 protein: CASSHGTAEKLFF
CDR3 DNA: TGCGCCAGCAGCCATGGGACAGCTGAAAAACTGTTTTTT

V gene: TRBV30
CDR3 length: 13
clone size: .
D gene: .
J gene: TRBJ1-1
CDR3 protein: CACSTAVFTEAFF
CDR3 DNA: TGTGCCTGCTCCACGGCAGTGTTCACTGAAGCTTTCTTT

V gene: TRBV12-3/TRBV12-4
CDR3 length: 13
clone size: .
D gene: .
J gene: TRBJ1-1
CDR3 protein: CASSLVTVTEAFF
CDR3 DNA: TGTGCCAGCAGTTTAGTGACAGTCACTGAAGCTTTCTTT